Listed here is a single T cell receptor (beta chain). The antigen is not known. This specimen belongs to a study of a mutant IDH1 vaccine in newly diagnosed glioma. Study-wide background: Eight vaccinations were given in weeks 1, 3, 5, 7, 11, 15, 19 and 23. The initiation of vaccination occurred 4-6 weeks after radiotherapy alone, or with temozolomide cycles. Previous treatment comprised radiotherapy, temozolomide, or both, mostly both.

Study results and limitations: Patients showed vaccine-induced immune responses at a rate of approximately 93%.

Specified time point: week 23, last vaccination. Every vaccine dose comprised 300 ug of mutant IDH1 20-mer peptide plus topical imiquimod. CDR1 and CDR2 from the germline V gene are SGHVS and FQNEAQ. Trimming shortened V by 5 bases and J by 1 base, and 12 bases separated the two germline ends. The CDR3 is 14 amino acids. Clones were sequenced by immunoSEQ multiplex PCR, and TCRdb holds only the in-frame ones, with some missing. The sample has about 56,000 clones, 87% seen once; the top ten hold more than 1.1%. The chain combines TRBV7-8 with TRBJ2-7; D ambiguous. This TCR came from a middle-aged man with glioma. The specimen comprised PBMCs, sampled from a glioma patient whose treatment included an IDH1 peptide vaccine. As DNA, the CDR3 is TGTGCCAGCAGCGTAATGACACTATCCTACGAGCAGTACTTC. Its protein is CASSVMTLSYEQYF.